These T cell receptor beta chains were read from a single sample in a study of cytomegalovirus exposure and HLA in healthy donors. The repertoire was sequenced with immunoSEQ multiplex PCR; TCRdb's copy has only in-frame clones and lacks some. Among some 130,000 clones listed, under 85% were seen once. Source material: PBMCs. The receptors were gathered from a man aged 18 to 30 in good health and CMV-seronegative. CDR3s include the opening cysteine and the closing phenylalanine or tryptophan.

v_call: TRBV18
cdr3_aa: CASSPKAQGEQFF

v_call: TRBV27
cdr3_aa: CASSLGPNIVNEQYF

v_call: TRBV7-8
cdr3_aa: CASSSTSGHYNEQFF

v_call: TRBV4-2
cdr3_aa: CASSTRTGSSYEQYF

v_call: TRBV5-4
cdr3_aa: CASSADRGTGNTIYF

v_call: TRBV19
cdr3_aa: CASSTRDRATNEKLFF

v_call: TRBV2
cdr3_aa: CASNFHGNTIYF

v_call: TRBV7-8
cdr3_aa: CASRAGQGAAQPQHF

v_call: TRBV19
cdr3_aa: CASSAGVKNTEAFF

v_call: TRBV6-5
cdr3_aa: CASSYGQSYGYTF

v_call: TRBV5-4
cdr3_aa: CASSPTGSETQYF

v_call: TRBV2
cdr3_aa: CATRTEGQGPAGELFF

v_call: TRBV6-1
cdr3_aa: CASSEEAAKCF

v_call: TRBV6-6
cdr3_aa: CASSFGDRAGNGYTF

v_call: TRBV30
cdr3_aa: CAWKNRVNTEAFF

v_call: TRBV7-8
cdr3_aa: CASSLAIWERGPGYTF

v_call: TRBV6-5
cdr3_aa: CASSYSKGAGEKLFF

v_call: TRBV4-3
cdr3_aa: CASNRDRSYNEQFF

v_call: TRBV11-2
cdr3_aa: CASSDPRREGAEGNYGYTF

v_call: TRBV7-3
cdr3_aa: CASSLTGGDTQYF

v_call: TRBV6-6
cdr3_aa: CASSWGQGREKLFF

v_call: TRBV28
cdr3_aa: CASRLFNYGYTF

v_call: TRBV7-6
cdr3_aa: CASSLGLAGSTDTQYF

v_call: TRBV7-6
cdr3_aa: CASSSLAVSQETQYF

v_call: TRBV5-1
cdr3_aa: CASSLVQGEETQYF

v_call: TRBV7-2
cdr3_aa: CASSSPSSDWADTQYF

v_call: TRBV16
cdr3_aa: CASSPLSGGYEQYF

v_call: TRBV7-9
cdr3_aa: CASSARTSGGTPDTQYF

v_call: TRBV7-2
cdr3_aa: CASSDRQGVGGNTIYF

v_call: TRBV5-5
cdr3_aa: CASSLQGYNSPLHF

v_call: TRBV30
cdr3_aa: CAWRTGSGGDGYTF

v_call: TRBV6-1
cdr3_aa: CASSARTGYDTDTQYF

v_call: TRBV2
cdr3_aa: CASRGEDNEQFF

v_call: TRBV6-1
cdr3_aa: CASHTAYNSPLHF

v_call: TRBV29-1
cdr3_aa: CSVEDGAGAVGNEQFF

v_call: TRBV7-8
cdr3_aa: CASSLPRRSPNTGELFF

v_call: TRBV5-1
cdr3_aa: CASRLPGGNTEAFF

v_call: TRBV5-4
cdr3_aa: CASSLFEGTGANVLTF

v_call: TRBV5-6
cdr3_aa: CASSLRPGFLGRSLF

v_call: TRBV19
cdr3_aa: CASSVNRGLNTEAFF

v_call: TRBV30
cdr3_aa: CAWTRVLAQGRTDTQYF

v_call: TRBV2
cdr3_aa: CASSGRTGVGEQFF

v_call: TRBV6-5
cdr3_aa: CASSNPTGGYTF

v_call: TRBV18
cdr3_aa: CASSLQAYSDQPQHF

v_call: TRBV15
cdr3_aa: CATSRVFRGRANSPLHF

v_call: TRBV10-3
cdr3_aa: CAIRKGGVYTEAFF

v_call: TRBV9
cdr3_aa: CASGGGGAGETQYF

v_call: TRBV2
cdr3_aa: CASSEAGGLSSYNEQFF

v_call: TRBV5-1
cdr3_aa: CASSPVVSRETQYF

v_call: TRBV4-3
cdr3_aa: CASSRGQGNYGYTF